Below, one T cell receptor (beta chain) is given with its context. No cognate antigen has been identified for it. Qualities for individual bases were not recorded, and no much larger clone is one base off. Systemically healthy Caucasian individuals from Russia, around 38 in total and aged about 6 to 90 years, were included as donors. About 10 milliliters of peripheral blood were collected from each donor into EDTA-treated Vacutainer tubes. Ficoll-Paque density-gradient centrifugation was used to isolate PBMCs, with at least 6.5 million obtained per sample. Total RNA was extracted from PBMCs with Trizol reagent, with at least 5.5 micrograms obtained per sample. The percentages of naive CD45RAhigh/CD27high T cells were determined by flow cytometry on a PBMC aliquot from every donor. This sample is part of a study of blood T cells in healthy people across ages (dated by TCRdb to the mid-2010s). For the wider study: Template switching captured roughly one uniquely barcoded TCR beta cDNA molecule per two T cells in model experiments. Using deep sequencing normalized with unique cDNA molecular identifiers, the study measured how TCR beta repertoire diversity changes with age. Donors were grouped into four age groups: young (average 16 years), middle-aged (39), aged (62) and long-lived (about 89). Donors of different ages were randomly distributed across sequencing lanes to avoid experimental bias. Two additional independent replicas of 1 million unique cDNA reads from the same blood draw were analyzed for two donors (one aged 18 to 30 and one aged 80 or older).

General findings and caveats noted by the study authors: Observed TCR beta diversity correlated strongly with the percentage of naive T cells measured by flow cytometry. Estimates of total diversity based on one million sequenced T cells were regarded as lower bounds and as underestimates. Compared with the aged group, more naive CD4+ T cells, fewer expanded clones and increased TCR diversity were shown by the long-lived group, suggesting age selection. As age increased, observed TCR beta diversity per million T cells dropped in a roughly linear way, and a significant reduction was already evident by age about 40. Because donor CMV infection status was unknown, age-related changes in expanded clonotypes were potentially confounded. Because profiling used bulk unsorted PBMCs, naive and antigen-experienced compartments could not be compared conclusively.

V gives up 2 bases and J gives up 0 bases, and the segment between their germline ends measures 10 bases. From a lookup of the germline V gene, CDR1 and CDR2 are SGHTA and FQGNSA. The CDR3 spans 15 residues, from the cysteine through the phenylalanine. Only the CDR3 DNA stays, 45 bases, in frame from base 1. Library generation was performed with 5' RACE. The reads were generated on an Illumina HiSeq 2500. A second roughly 7 to 11 cycle PCR used a sample-barcoded 5' primer and a J-beta primer mix. A unique molecular identifier was introduced onto each TCR beta cDNA molecule by a template-switch 5' adaptor carrying 12 random nucleotides. At least 2.5 million CDR3-containing paired-end reads were obtained from each sample. First-strand cDNA was synthesized from all RNA with the Mint cDNA synthesis kit, primed by a TRBC-specific oligonucleotide. Following uracil-DNA glycosylase treatment, all cDNA underwent a first 18-cycle PCR with the universal primers M1SS and BC2_uni_R. Processing in the source paper ran as follows. Normalization of each sample was performed by random selection of 1 million high-quality reads, each carrying a distinct molecular identifier. Reads with shared molecular identifiers were discarded instead of being binned into consensus sequences. CDR3 identification, clonotype clustering and error correction used MiTCR with a Q25 quality threshold and the strictest error-elimination algorithm. A nonparametric unseen species model using Euler transformation provided a lower-bound estimate of total TCR beta diversity. The raw public data were reprocessed by TCRdb itself: fastp quality trimming at Q25, MiXCR clonotype calling, in-frame beta chains only. All rows with the same CDR3 protein become a single entry with the most common DNA and genes. V and J calls and clone size were set by TCRdb, not the authors. This sample holds almost 800,000 distinct CDR3 sequences; about 62% were observed only once. Of the sample, approximately 23% is held by the ten largest clones.

This TCR came from a man aged 30-40 years in good health. Sequencing was performed on blood. The V and J segments used are TRBV7-2 and TRBJ1-2; 5 matching bases give a weak D call of TRBD1. The CDR3 sequence is CASSLRDLANYGYTF. The DNA sequence is as follows: TGTGCCAGCAGCTTACGGGACTTAGCTAACTATGGCTACACCTTC.